The 24 T cell receptor beta chains below were found in one sample sequenced in a study of blood T cell repertoires in COVID-19 (dated by TCRdb to 2020 to 2021). Libraries were prepared through the immunoSEQ multiplex PCR assay. TCRdb retrieved this table from immuneACCESS and kept in-frame rearrangements only. Not all clones are present; in checked studies, unresolved V genes account for under half, and no reason is known for the remainder. The sample records around 230,000 clones, 65% to 90% of which are singletons. The top ten hold 4.5% to 5.5% of the sample. Specimen: peripheral blood. These receptors were taken from a man in his fifties with COVID-19, enrolled during active disease.

This clone was seen repeatedly, ten times or more. This chain uses TRBV19 with TRBJ2-2; 14 bases fit TRBD2. This CDR3 contains 17 residues. The trim removed 6 bases at V and 0 bases at J, leaving 3 bases unmatched. Germline V lookup: CDR1 LNHDA, CDR2 SQIVND (reference sequence). The CDR3 sequence: CASRGLAGAPNTGELFF. CDR3 bases: TGTGCCAGTAGGGGACTAGCGGGGGCCCCGAACACCGGGGAGCTGTTTTTT.

In this sample, this clone turned up once. The chain is built from TRBV7-3 and TRBJ2-2; 8 positions match TRBD2. The CDR3 length is 16 residues. V was pared by 5 bases and J by 7 bases, with 12 bases of the junction left unmatched. Germline V CDR1 and CDR2: SGHTA, FQGTGA. CDR3 protein: CASSITAGGLGGELFF. CDR3 nucleotides: TGTGCCAGCAGCATCACCGCGGGGGGCCTCGGCGGGGAGCTGTTTTTT.

The chain couples TRBV9 to TRBJ1-2, with D unclear. The germline V and J ends were trimmed by 3 bases and 2 bases, with 2 bases remaining between them. Germline CDR1 is SGDLS and CDR2 is YYNGEE. CDR3 length equals 11 residues. The CDR3 here is CASSANYGYTF. DNA for the CDR3: TGTGCCAGCAGCGCGAACTATGGCTACACCTTC.

This chain connects TRBV24-1 to TRBJ2-1; 13 nucleotides line up with TRBD2. With 1 base clipped from V and 0 bases from J, the junction kept 11 bases outside the gene matches. Germline values: CDR1 KGHDR, CDR2 SFDVKD. CDR3 length: 21 amino acids. The CDR3 DNA follows: TGTGCCACCAGTGATTTCACAGGGACTAGCGGGACTGGTAGCTCCTACAATGAGCAGTTCTTC. This sequence encodes CATSDFTGTSGTGSSYNEQFF.

The V and J genes are TRBV7-8 and TRBJ1-5; D is unresolved. There are 17 residues in the CDR3. Germline values: CDR1 SGHVS, CDR2 FQNEAQ. Trimming stripped 5 bases from V and 5 bases from J, with 22 bases between. CDR3 sequence (DNA): TGTGCCAGCAGCGCCGGCGGCCAAGGCTCAGTCCATCAGCCCCAGCATTTT. It translates to CASSAGGQGSVHQPQHF. The full variable domain, rest sourced from reference TRBV7-8 and TRBJ1-5, is GAGVSQSPRYKVAKRGQDVALRCDPISGHVSLFWYQQALGQGPEFLTYFQNEAQLDKSGLPSDRFFAERPEGSVSTLKIQRTQQEDSAVYLCASSAGGQGSVHQPQHFGDGTRLSIL.

V usage is TRBV7-2 and J usage is TRBJ2-7, with 7 bases matching TRBD1. The length of the CDR3 is 13 residues. V trimming: 4 bases; J trimming: 1 base; junction bases outside the gene matches: 1. Germline CDR1 and CDR2: SGHTA and FQGNSA. The CDR3 nucleotides read TGTGCCAGCAGCTGGGACAGTTCCTACGAGCAGTACTTC. Its protein product is CASSWDSSYEQYF.

This chain uses TRBV5-4 with TRBJ2-7, with 11 bases identical to TRBD1. This CDR3 has 14 amino acids. V trimming: 4 bases; J trimming: 5 bases; junction bases outside the gene matches: 5. From germline, CDR1 is SGHNT and CDR2 YYREEE (reference sequence). CDR3 sequence reads: CASSPGQGVHEQYF. The CDR3 bases are TGTGCCAGCAGCCCGGGACAGGGGGTCCACGAGCAGTACTTC.

Ten or more counts support this clone. The chain couples TRBV2 to TRBJ2-7; 7 nucleotides align to TRBD2. This CDR3 has 13 amino acids. Germline CDR1 and CDR2: SNHLY and FYNNEI. J lost 3 bases, V lost 4 bases, and 3 bases had no gene match. The CDR3: CASSGGEGYEQYF. CDR3 coding DNA: TGTGCCAGCAGTGGGGGGGAGGGCTACGAGCAGTACTTC.

This clone was detected only once. The J gene is TRBJ2-5, the V gene TRBV5-1; maybe TRBD1 (6 bases). Germline assignment: CDR1 SGHRS and CDR2 YFSETQ. Trimming left V 0 bases short and J 4 bases short, with 16 bases between. The CDR3 is 16 amino acids. The chain's CDR3 is CASSLAEMGAPETQYF. The DNA for the CDR3 is TGCGCCAGCAGCTTGGCTGAAATGGGGGCCCCAGAGACCCAGTACTTC. Based on the CDR3 plus reference TRBV5-1 and TRBJ2-5, the full variable domain is KAGVTQTPRYLIKTRGQQVTLSCSPISGHRSVSWYQQTPGQGLQFLFEYFSETQRNKGNFPGRFSGRQFSNSRSEMNVSTLELGDSALYLCASSLAEMGAPETQYFGPGTRLLVL.

The chain is built from TRBV20-1 and TRBJ1-2; D is undetermined. The CDR3 totals 9 residues. Per the germline V gene, CDR1 is DFQATT and CDR2 is SNEGSKA (reference sequence). The V gene lost 7 bases and the J gene lost 7 bases, with 7 bases spanning the gap. The CDR3 DNA reads TGCAGTGGTCCGGGTGGCTACACCTTC. Its translation is CSGPGGYTF.

The chain joins TRBV6-5 to TRBJ2-1; weak D call: TRBD2 (5 bases). The V gene's germline CDR1 is MNHEY and CDR2 SVGAGI. V lost 6 bases and J lost 6, with 18 bases in between. The CDR3 runs 15 residues. The CDR3 loop is CASRPDYTLGNEQFF. The CDR3, as DNA: TGTGCCAGCAGGCCTGACTATACCCTTGGCAATGAGCAGTTCTTC.

The chain links TRBV5-4 to TRBJ2-7; a weak D match, TRBD2 (5 bases). Looked up from germline, CDR1 is SGHNT and CDR2 is YYREEE (reference sequence). The CDR3 sequence is 14 residues long. V lost 4 bases, J lost 2 bases, and 13 bases lay in between. In nucleotides, the CDR3 is TGTGCCAGCAGCACCACCCACGGGACCTACGAGCAGTACTTC. It translates to CASSTTHGTYEQYF.

The chain links TRBV20-1 to TRBJ2-7; a possible D gene is TRBD1 (6 bases). This CDR3 region has 13 residues. V lost 3 bases to trimming and J lost 4 bases, with 13 bases between them. The V gene's germline CDR1 is DFQATT and CDR2 SNEGSKA (reference sequence). The DNA for the CDR3 is TGCAGTGCTAGTTCTGGGACAAAGTACGAGCAGTACTTC. Its translation: CSASSGTKYEQYF.

The chain uses TRBV18 and TRBJ1-5; D unresolved. V lost 0 bases and J 5 bases, leaving 14 bases between the germline ends. CDR1 and CDR2 (germline): KGHSH, LQKENI. This CDR3 contains 16 residues. The DNA of the CDR3 is TGTGCCAGCTCACCACCGCGTGGCCAGGCCTATCAGCCCCAGCATTTT. Translated, it gives CASSPPRGQAYQPQHF.

This chain connects TRBV13 to TRBJ2-3; 7 bases map to TRBD2. The length of the CDR3 is 17 residues. The V gene end was trimmed by 4 bases and the J gene end by 0 bases; junction bases not matched to a gene: 10. Germline-derived CDR1 and CDR2 are PRHDT and FYEKMQ (reference sequence). CDR3 sequence (DNA): TGTGCCAGCAGCTCAAATGTGGGACTAACTAGCACAGATACGCAGTATTTT. Translation gives CASSSNVGLTSTDTQYF.

The chain uses TRBV7-8 and TRBJ1-5; 7 bases are shared with TRBD1. V lost 3 bases to trimming and J lost 0 bases; unmatched junction nucleotides: 5. CDR3 length: 16 amino acids. Per the germline V gene, CDR1 is SGHVS and CDR2 is FQNEAQ. This CDR3 is CASSFWDSNSNQPQHF. DNA of the CDR3: TGTGCCAGCAGCTTTTGGGACAGCAATAGCAATCAGCCCCAGCATTTT.

The J gene is TRBJ1-6, the V gene TRBV4-2; perhaps TRBD1 as D (5 bases). V lost 1 base and J 9 bases, leaving 16 bases between the germline ends. This CDR3 region has 16 residues. CDR1 is LGHNA, CDR2 YNFKEQ, per germline. CDR3 coding DNA: TGTGCCAGCAGCCAAGGGTTGGCAGGGATAAGTTCACCCCTCCACTTT. Amino acids: CASSQGLAGISSPLHF.

The chain uses TRBV11-2 and TRBJ1-2, with no clear D. Germline V gene lookup returns CDR1 SGHAT and CDR2 FQNNGV. The CDR3 has 13 residues. The V end lost 1 base, the J end lost 3 bases, and 6 bases lay between the germline ends. Here the CDR3 reads CASSLGPDYGYTF. CDR3 nucleotide sequence: TGTGCCAGCAGCTTAGGGCCAGACTATGGCTACACCTTC.

V and J are TRBV5-1 and TRBJ2-2, with 7 positions matching TRBD2. V was pared by 1 base and J by 4 bases, with 22 bases of the junction left unmatched. This CDR3 has 21 residues. Germline V gene data show CDR1 as SGHRS and CDR2 as YFSETQ. CDR3 residues: CASSLFPKLSVVAGITGELFF. CDR3 nucleotide sequence: TGCGCCAGCAGCTTGTTCCCGAAACTATCCGTGGTAGCGGGTATCACCGGGGAGCTGTTTTTT.

The rearrangement uses TRBV18 and TRBJ2-1; 8 positions match TRBD1. V was pared by 8 bases and J by 7 bases, with 13 bases of the junction left unmatched. Germline V gene data show CDR1 as KGHSH and CDR2 as LQKENI. There are 15 residues in the CDR3. The DNA of the CDR3 is TGTGCCAGCACCCGGACAGGGTGGGGAAAGAATGAGCAGTTCTTC. The encoded protein is CASTRTGWGKNEQFF. Full variable domain (remainder filled in from reference TRBV18 and TRBJ2-1): NAGVMQNPRHLVRRRGQEARLRCSPMKGHSHVYWYRQLPEEGLKFMVYLQKENIIDESGMPKERFSAEFPKEGPSILRIQQVVRGDSAAYFCASTRTGWGKNEQFFGPGTRLTVL.

This clone was seen just once. CDR3 nucleotides: TGTGCCAGTAGTACAAGACAGGGGGATAGATCACCCCTCCACTTT. The encoded protein is CASSTRQGDRSPLHF. This chain connects TRBV19 to TRBJ1-6; 9 nucleotides match TRBD1. The ends lost 4 bases at V and 10 bases at J; junction bases unmatched: 8. CDR3 length equals 15 residues. The V gene's germline CDR1 is LNHDA and CDR2 SQIVND (reference sequence).

Ten or more counts support this clone. The gene calls are TRBV6-4 and TRBJ2-2; a possible D gene is TRBD2 (6 bases). CDR3 length equals 15 residues. CDR1 and CDR2 from the germline V gene are MRHNA and SNTAGT. Trimming removed 2 bases from V and 3 bases from J, with 10 bases in between. DNA of the CDR3: TGTGCCAGCAGTGACACCGGGGGAGACACCGGGGAGCTGTTTTTT. It is translated as CASSDTGGDTGELFF.

The chain has TRBV5-5 and TRBJ1-3; TRBD1 agrees at 8 bases. Germline V CDR1 and CDR2: SGHKS, YYEKEE (reference sequence). This CDR3 has 14 amino acids. With V trimmed by 4 bases and J by 4 bases, 4 bases remained unmatched. The CDR3 protein is CASSRTGFGNTIYF. In nucleotides, the CDR3 is TGTGCCAGCAGCCGGACAGGGTTCGGAAACACCATATATTTT.

The sample holds a few counts of this clone. Other DNA sequences in this sample translate to the same CDR3. The gene calls are TRBV20-1 and TRBJ1-1; D is ambiguous. Trimming stripped 4 bases from V and 0 bases from J, with 3 bases between. CDR1 is DFQATT and CDR2 is SNEGSKA in the germline V gene (reference sequence). The CDR3 contains 11 residues. Here the CDR3 reads CSANMNTEAFF. CDR3 DNA sequence: TGCAGTGCTAACATGAACACTGAAGCTTTCTTT.